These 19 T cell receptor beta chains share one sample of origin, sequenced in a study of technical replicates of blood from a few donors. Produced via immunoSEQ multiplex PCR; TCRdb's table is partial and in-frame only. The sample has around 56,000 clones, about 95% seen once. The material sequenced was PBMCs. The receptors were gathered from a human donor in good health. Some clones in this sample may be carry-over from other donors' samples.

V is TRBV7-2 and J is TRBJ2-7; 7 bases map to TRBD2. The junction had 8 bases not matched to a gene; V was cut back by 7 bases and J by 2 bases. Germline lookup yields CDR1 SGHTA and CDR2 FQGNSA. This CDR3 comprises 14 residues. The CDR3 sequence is CASIGGGGPYEQYF. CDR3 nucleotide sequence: TGTGCCAGCATTGGGGGGGGAGGACCCTACGAGCAGTACTTC.

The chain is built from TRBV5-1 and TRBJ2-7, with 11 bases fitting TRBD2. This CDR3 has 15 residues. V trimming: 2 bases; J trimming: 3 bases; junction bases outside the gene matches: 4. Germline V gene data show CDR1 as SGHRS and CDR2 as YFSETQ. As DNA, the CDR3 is TGCGCCAGCAGCTTAGTAGCGGGAGGGGACTACGAGCAGTACTTC. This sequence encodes CASSLVAGGDYEQYF.

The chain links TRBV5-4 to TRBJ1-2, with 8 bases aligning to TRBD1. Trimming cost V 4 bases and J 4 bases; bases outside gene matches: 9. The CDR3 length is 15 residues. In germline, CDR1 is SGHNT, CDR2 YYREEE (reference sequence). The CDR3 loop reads CASSRNGQGIYGYTF. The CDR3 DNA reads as TGTGCCAGCAGCCGTAATGGACAGGGCATCTATGGCTACACCTTC. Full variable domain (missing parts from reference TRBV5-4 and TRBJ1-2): ETGVTQSPTHLIKTRGQQVTLRCSSQSGHNTVSWYQQALGQGPQFIFQYYREEENGRGNFPPRFSGLQFPNYSSELNVNALELDDSALYLCASSRNGQGIYGYTFGSGTRLTVV.

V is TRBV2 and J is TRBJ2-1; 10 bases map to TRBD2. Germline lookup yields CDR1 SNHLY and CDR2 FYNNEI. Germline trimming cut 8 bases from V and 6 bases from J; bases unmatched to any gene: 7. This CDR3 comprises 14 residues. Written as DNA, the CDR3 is TGTGCCAGCTTACTAGCGGGGCCCGCCAATGAGCAGTTCTTC. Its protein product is CASLLAGPANEQFF.

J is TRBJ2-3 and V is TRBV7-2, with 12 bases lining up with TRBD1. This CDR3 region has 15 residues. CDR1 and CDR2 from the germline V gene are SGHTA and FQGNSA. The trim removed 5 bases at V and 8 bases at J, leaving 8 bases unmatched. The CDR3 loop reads CASSPQGQGASTQYF. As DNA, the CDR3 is TGTGCCAGCAGCCCCCAGGGACAGGGGGCAAGTACGCAGTATTTT. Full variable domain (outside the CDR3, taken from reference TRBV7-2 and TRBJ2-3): GAGVSQSPSNKVTEKGKDVELRCDPISGHTALYWYRQSLGQGLEFLIYFQGNSAPDKSGLPSDRFSAERTGGSVSTLTIQRTQQEDSAVYLCASSPQGQGASTQYFGPGTRLTVL.

CDR3 protein: CASSQDDSWISGANVLTF. CDR3 DNA sequence: TGTGCCAGCAGCCAAGATGACAGTTGGATCTCTGGGGCCAACGTCCTGACTTTC. The chain recombines TRBV4-2 with TRBJ2-6, with a possible D match to TRBD1 (5 bases). There are 18 residues in the CDR3. Germline V gene lookup returns CDR1 LGHNA and CDR2 YNFKEQ. Trimming stripped 0 bases from V and 0 bases from J, with 12 bases between.

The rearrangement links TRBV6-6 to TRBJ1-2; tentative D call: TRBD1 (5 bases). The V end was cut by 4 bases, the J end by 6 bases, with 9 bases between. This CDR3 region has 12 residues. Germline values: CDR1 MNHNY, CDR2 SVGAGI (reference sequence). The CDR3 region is CASSFGGDGYTF. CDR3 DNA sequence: TGTGCCAGCAGTTTCGGAGGGGATGGCTACACCTTC.

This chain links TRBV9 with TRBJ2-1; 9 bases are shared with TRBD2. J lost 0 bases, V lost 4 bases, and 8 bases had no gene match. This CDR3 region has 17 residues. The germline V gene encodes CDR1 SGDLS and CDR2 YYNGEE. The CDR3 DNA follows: TGTGCCAGCAGCCCTATCATTAGCGGGAGCTCCTACAATGAGCAGTTCTTC. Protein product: CASSPIISGSSYNEQFF.

CDR3 DNA: TGCGCCAGCAGCTGGAGGGGGCTACAGGAGCAGTACTTC. Its protein is CASSWRGLQEQYF. The chain combines TRBV5-1 with TRBJ2-7; D is perhaps TRBD1 (7 bases). The CDR3 totals 13 residues. V was pared by 3 bases and J by 7 bases, with 14 bases between. Germline CDR1 SGHRS, CDR2 YFSETQ. Full variable domain (outside the CDR3, taken from reference TRBV5-1 and TRBJ2-7): KAGVTQTPRYLIKTRGQQVTLSCSPISGHRSVSWYQQTPGQGLQFLFEYFSETQRNKGNFPGRFSGRQFSNSRSEMNVSTLELGDSALYLCASSWRGLQEQYFGPGTRLTVT.

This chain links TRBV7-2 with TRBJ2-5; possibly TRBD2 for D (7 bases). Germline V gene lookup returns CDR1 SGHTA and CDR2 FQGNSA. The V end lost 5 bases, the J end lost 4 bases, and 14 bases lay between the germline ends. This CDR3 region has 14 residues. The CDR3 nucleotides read TGTGCCAGCAGCCTGGGGGGGGGCCCAGAGACCCAGTACTTC. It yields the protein CASSLGGGPETQYF. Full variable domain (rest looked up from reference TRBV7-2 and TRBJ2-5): GAGVSQSPSNKVTEKGKDVELRCDPISGHTALYWYRQSLGQGLEFLIYFQGNSAPDKSGLPSDRFSAERTGGSVSTLTIQRTQQEDSAVYLCASSLGGGPETQYFGPGTRLLVL.

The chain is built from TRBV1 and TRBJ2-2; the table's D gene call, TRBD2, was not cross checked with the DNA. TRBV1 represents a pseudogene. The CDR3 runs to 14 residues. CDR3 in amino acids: CTSPGGRGTGELFF. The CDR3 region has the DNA TGCACGTCCCCGGGGGGGCGGGGCACCGGGGAGCTGTTTTTT.

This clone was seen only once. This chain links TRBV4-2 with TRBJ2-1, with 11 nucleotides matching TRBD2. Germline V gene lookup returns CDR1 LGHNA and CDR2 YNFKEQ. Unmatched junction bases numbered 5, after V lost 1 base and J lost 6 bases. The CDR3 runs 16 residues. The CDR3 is CASSQVVAGGPNEQFF. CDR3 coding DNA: TGTGCCAGCAGCCAAGTGGTAGCGGGGGGGCCCAATGAGCAGTTCTTC.

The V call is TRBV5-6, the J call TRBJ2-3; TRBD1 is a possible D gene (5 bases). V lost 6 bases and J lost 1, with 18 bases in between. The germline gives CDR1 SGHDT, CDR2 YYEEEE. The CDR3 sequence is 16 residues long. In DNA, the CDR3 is TGTGCCAGCACCGAACGCGGCGTAGGGGGCACAGATACGCAGTATTTT. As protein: CASTERGVGGTDTQYF. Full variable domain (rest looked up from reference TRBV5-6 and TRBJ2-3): DAGVTQSPTHLIKTRGQQVTLRCSPKSGHDTVSWYQQALGQGPQFIFQYYEEEERQRGNFPDRFSGHQFPNYSSELNVNALLLGDSALYLCASTERGVGGTDTQYFGPGTRLTVL.

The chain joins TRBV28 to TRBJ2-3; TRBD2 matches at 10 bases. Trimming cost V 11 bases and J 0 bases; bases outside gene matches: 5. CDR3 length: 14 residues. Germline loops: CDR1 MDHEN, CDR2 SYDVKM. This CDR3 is CAGGTSESTDTQYF. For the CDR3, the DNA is TGTGCCGGAGGGACTAGCGAGAGCACAGATACGCAGTATTTT.

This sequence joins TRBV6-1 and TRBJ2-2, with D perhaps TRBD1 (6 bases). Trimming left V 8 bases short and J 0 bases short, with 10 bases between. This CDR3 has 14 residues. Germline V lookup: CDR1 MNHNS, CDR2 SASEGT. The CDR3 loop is CASASGANTGELFF. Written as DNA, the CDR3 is TGTGCCAGCGCCTCAGGGGCGAACACCGGGGAGCTGTTTTTT.

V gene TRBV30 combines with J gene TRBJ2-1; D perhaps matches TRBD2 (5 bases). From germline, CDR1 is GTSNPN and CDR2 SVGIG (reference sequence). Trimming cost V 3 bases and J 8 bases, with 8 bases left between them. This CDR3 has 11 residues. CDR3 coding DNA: TGTGCCTGGAGACGGGATGATGAGCAGTTCTTC. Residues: CAWRRDDEQFF.

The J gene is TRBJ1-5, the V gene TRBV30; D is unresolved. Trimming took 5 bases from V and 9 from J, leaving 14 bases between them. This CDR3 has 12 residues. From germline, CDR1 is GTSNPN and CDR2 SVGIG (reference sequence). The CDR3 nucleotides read TGTGCCTGGCAGCGAAGCTCGGGGCCCCAGCATTTT. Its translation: CAWQRSSGPQHF.

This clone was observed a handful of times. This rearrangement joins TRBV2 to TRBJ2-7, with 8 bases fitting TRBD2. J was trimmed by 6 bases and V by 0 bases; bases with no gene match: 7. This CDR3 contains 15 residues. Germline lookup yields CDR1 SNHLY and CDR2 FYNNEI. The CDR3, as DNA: TGTGCCAGCAGTGAAGCCCCAGCGGGAGTGGCCGAGCAGTACTTC. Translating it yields CASSEAPAGVAEQYF.

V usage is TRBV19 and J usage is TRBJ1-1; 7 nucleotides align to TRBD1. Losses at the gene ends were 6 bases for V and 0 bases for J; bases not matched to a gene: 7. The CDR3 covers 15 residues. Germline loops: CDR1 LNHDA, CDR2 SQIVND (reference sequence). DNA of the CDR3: TGTGCCAGTAGAAGGGGGGACAGCATGAACACTGAAGCTTTCTTT. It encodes CASRRGDSMNTEAFF.